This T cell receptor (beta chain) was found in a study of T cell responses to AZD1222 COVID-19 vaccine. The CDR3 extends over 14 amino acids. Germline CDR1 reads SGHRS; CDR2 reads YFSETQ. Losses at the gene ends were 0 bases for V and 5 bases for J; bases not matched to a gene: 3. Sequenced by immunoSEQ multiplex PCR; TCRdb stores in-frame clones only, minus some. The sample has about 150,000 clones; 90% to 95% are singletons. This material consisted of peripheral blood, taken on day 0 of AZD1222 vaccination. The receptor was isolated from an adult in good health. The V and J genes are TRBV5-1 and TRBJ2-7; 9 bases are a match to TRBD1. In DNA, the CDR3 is TGCGCCAGCAGCTTGGTCGGACAGGGGAACGAGCAGTACTTC. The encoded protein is CASSLVGQGNEQYF.